This is a list of T cell receptor beta chains from one sample in a study of T cell changes during pregnancy in multiple sclerosis. The data were produced by immunoSEQ multiplex PCR, yet TCRdb's version contains in-frame clones alone and is incomplete. The sample carries around 80,000 clones, about 92% recorded once. Sequences were derived from peripheral blood, sampled before pregnancy. The receptors come from a female donor with multiple sclerosis, enrolled in a pregnancy study. The CDR3 runs from the conserved cysteine through the conserved F or W. D genes are given only for firm matches. Clone size, where shown, is once, few, many, or a class for clones that have expanded.

V gene	D gene	J gene	clone size	CDR3 DNA	CDR3 protein
TRBV16	TRBD1	TRBJ1-5	.	TGTGCCAGCAGCCGGGACAGCTCTAATCAGCCCCAGCATTTT	CASSRDSSNQPQHF
TRBV14	.	TRBJ2-3	.	TGTGCCAGCGGGGGCATCACAGATACGCAGTATTTT	CASGGITDTQYF
TRBV11-2	.	TRBJ2-7	.	TGTGCCAGCACCATCGGTGGAGGGGCCTACGAGCAGTACTTC	CASTIGGGAYEQYF
TRBV19	.	TRBJ2-5	.	TGTGCCAGTAGTCGGAGGCTACAAGAGACCCAGTACTTC	CASSRRLQETQYF
TRBV23-1	TRBD1	TRBJ1-5	.	TGCGCCAGCAGTCGGATAGACAGGGAATATAGCAATCAGCCCCAGCATTTT	CASSRIDREYSNQPQHF
TRBV30	.	TRBJ2-1	.	TGTGCCTGGAGTAAGGGGATATGGGGGGGCCTCCGGGAGGAGCAGTTCTTC	CAWSKGIWGGLREEQFF
TRBV7-2	TRBD2	TRBJ2-3	.	TGTGCCAGCAGCTTAGTGGGACTAGCGGGGGCGGCAGATACGCAGTATTTT	CASSLVGLAGAADTQYF
TRBV6-5	.	TRBJ2-7	.	TGTGCCAGCAGTTACCGACAGGACGGCGACTCCTACGAGCAGTACTTC	CASSYRQDGDSYEQYF
TRBV7-6	TRBD2	TRBJ2-3	.	TGTGCCAGCAGCAAAGGGACTAGCGGGGGAACAGATACGCAGTATTTT	CASSKGTSGGTDTQYF
TRBV9	.	TRBJ1-2	.	TGTGCCAGCAGCGTAGCACAGGCTTCCTATGGCTACACCTTC	CASSVAQASYGYTF
TRBV27	.	TRBJ1-2	.	TGTGCCAGCGCGGGACGGAACTATGGCTACACCTTC	CASAGRNYGYTF
TRBV13	.	TRBJ1-2	.	TGTGCCAGCACCCTTCAAAAGGGGTATGGCTACACCTTC	CASTLQKGYGYTF
TRBV5-4	TRBD2	TRBJ2-7	once	TGTGCCAGCAGAGACGGGGGGGGAAATTCCTACGAGCAGTACTTC	CASRDGGGNSYEQYF
TRBV2	TRBD1	TRBJ1-2	.	TGTGCCAGCAGGGCCTGGGACAGGGGGAACTATGGCTACACCTTC	CASRAWDRGNYGYTF
TRBV9	.	TRBJ2-2	.	TGTGCCAGCAGCGTTCCGTCCCCGTCCTCGGCGGGAACCGGGGAGCTGTTTTTT	CASSVPSPSSAGTGELFF
TRBV5-4	.	TRBJ1-2	.	TGTGCCAGCAGCAAGGACCCCCGGGGGGACTATGGCTACACCTTC	CASSKDPRGDYGYTF
TRBV4-2	.	TRBJ1-2	.	TGTGCCAGCAGCCAAGATCGCAGGAATAAGTACTATGGCTACACCTTC	CASSQDRRNKYYGYTF
TRBV15	TRBD1	TRBJ1-5	.	TGTGCCACCAGCAGAGACCTGGGACAGGGGCAGCCCCAGCATTTT	CATSRDLGQGQPQHF
TRBV4-1	TRBD1	TRBJ2-7	once	TGCGCCAGCAGCCAAGGAGGCCTCCGGGACAGAGCCTACGAGCAGTACTTC	CASSQGGLRDRAYEQYF
TRBV6-6	TRBD1	TRBJ2-1	.	TGTGCCAGCAGCCCATTGACAGGGTACGGATTCTTC	CASSPLTGYGFF
TRBV6-5	TRBD1	TRBJ1-1	.	TGTGCCAGCAGTAAAACGACAGGGGGCTGGGAAGCTTTCTTT	CASSKTTGGWEAFF
TRBV5-4	.	TRBJ2-7	.	TGTGCCAGCAGCAGGAGGGAGACCTACGAGCAGTACTTC	CASSRRETYEQYF
TRBV7-8	.	TRBJ1-1	.	TGTGCCAGCTCAAACTTGAACACTGAAGCTTTCTTT	CASSNLNTEAFF
TRBV7-6	.	TRBJ1-4	.	TGTGCCAGCAGCTTAAACAGGAATAATGAAAAACTGTTTTTT	CASSLNRNNEKLFF
TRBV27	TRBD1	TRBJ1-1	.	TGTGCCAGCAGTTTGTTGGTGGGGACAGTGAACACTGAAGCTTTCTTT	CASSLLVGTVNTEAFF
TRBV6-1	.	TRBJ1-2	.	TGTGCCAGCAGTGAAGCTGGTGGGGGCGATGGCTACACCTTC	CASSEAGGGDGYTF
TRBV5-4	TRBD2	TRBJ2-3	.	TGTGCCAGCAGCGGGACTAGCGACGGTACGCAGTATTTT	CASSGTSDGTQYF
TRBV7-6	TRBD1	TRBJ2-7	.	TGTGCCAGCACTCCAAGGGACAGCTACGAGCAGTACTTC	CASTPRDSYEQYF
TRBV9	TRBD2	TRBJ2-1	.	TGTGCCAGCAGCCCATCCGGGGGGTACAATGAGCAGTTCTTC	CASSPSGGYNEQFF
TRBV28	TRBD1	TRBJ2-1	.	TGTGCCAGCAGTTTCCGGGACAGGCTCCTCAATGAGCAGTTCTTC	CASSFRDRLLNEQFF
TRBV4-1	.	TRBJ1-5	.	TGCGCCAGCAGCCAAGATCCCCAAAATCAGCCCCAGCATTTT	CASSQDPQNQPQHF
TRBV9	.	TRBJ2-5	.	TGTGCCAGCAGCGTAGCGGAAGGGGGGGGAGAGACCCAGTACTTC	CASSVAEGGGETQYF
TRBV10-1	.	TRBJ2-1	.	TGCGCCAGCAGTGAGTCTGGGAAGGAGGCGTACAATGAGCAGTTCTTC	CASSESGKEAYNEQFF
TRBV6-1	.	TRBJ1-2	.	TGTGCCAGCAGTGGTGGGGGGGCGAACCTCGTCTATGGCTACACCTTC	CASSGGGANLVYGYTF
TRBV9	TRBD1	TRBJ2-3	.	TGTGCCAGCAGCGTAGTCTCCTCCGCTACAGGGGAATCGGATACGCAGTATTTT	CASSVVSSATGESDTQYF
TRBV6-6	TRBD1	TRBJ2-1	.	TGTGCCAGCAGTTCGGGGACAGCTTATTCCTACAATGAGCAGTTCTTC	CASSSGTAYSYNEQFF
TRBV28	.	TRBJ1-5	few	TGTGCCAGCAGTAGAGTACAGGGTGGCAATCAGCCCCAGCATTTT	CASSRVQGGNQPQHF